This T cell receptor (beta chain) emerged from a study of blood T cell repertoires in COVID-19. The table came from immunoSEQ multiplex PCR; TCRdb's copy has only in-frame clones and leaves some out. The table has 120,000 to 150,000 clones, around three quarters seen once. This receptor was identified in a man between 45 and 60 years old with acute or convalescent COVID-19. The specimen sequenced was peripheral blood.

CDR3 in amino acids: CASNQQTGTPNTGELFF. CDR3 coding DNA: TGTGCCAGCAACCAACAAACAGGGACGCCGAACACCGGGGAGCTGTTTTTT. The J gene is TRBJ2-2, the V gene TRBV5-6; a weak D match, TRBD1 (6 bases). The CDR3 sequence is 17 residues long. Germline CDR1 is SGHDT and CDR2 is YYEEEE. Trimming took off 6 bases at V and 0 bases at J, with 18 bases between the two ends. Drawing the rest from reference TRBV5-6 and TRBJ2-2, the complete variable domain is DAGVTQSPTHLIKTRGQQVTLRCSPKSGHDTVSWYQQALGQGPQFIFQYYEEEERQRGNFPDRFSGHQFPNYSSELNVNALLLGDSALYLCASNQQTGTPNTGELFFGEGSRLTVL.